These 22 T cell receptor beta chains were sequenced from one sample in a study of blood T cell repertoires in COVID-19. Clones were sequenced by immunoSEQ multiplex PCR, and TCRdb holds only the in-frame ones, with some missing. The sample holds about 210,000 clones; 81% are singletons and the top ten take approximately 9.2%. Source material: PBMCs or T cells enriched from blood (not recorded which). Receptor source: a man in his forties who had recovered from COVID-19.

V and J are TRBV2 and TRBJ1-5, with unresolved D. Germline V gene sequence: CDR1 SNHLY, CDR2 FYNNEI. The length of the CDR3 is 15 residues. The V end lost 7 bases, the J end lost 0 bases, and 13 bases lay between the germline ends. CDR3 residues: CASTEGGYSNQPQHF. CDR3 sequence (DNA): TGTGCCAGCACCGAGGGAGGGTATAGCAATCAGCCCCAGCATTTT.

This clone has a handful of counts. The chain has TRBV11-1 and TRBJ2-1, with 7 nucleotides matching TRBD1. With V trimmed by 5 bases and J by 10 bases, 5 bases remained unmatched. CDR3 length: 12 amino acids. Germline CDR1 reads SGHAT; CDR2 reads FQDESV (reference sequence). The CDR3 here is CASSPRRGEQFF. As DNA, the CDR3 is TGTGCCAGCAGCCCCCGCAGGGGGGAGCAGTTCTTC.

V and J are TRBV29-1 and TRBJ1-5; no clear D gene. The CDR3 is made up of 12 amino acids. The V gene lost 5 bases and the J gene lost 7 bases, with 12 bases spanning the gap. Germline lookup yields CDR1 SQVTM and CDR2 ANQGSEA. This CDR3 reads CSVWASGQPQHF. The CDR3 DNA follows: TGCAGCGTTTGGGCCTCGGGGCAGCCCCAGCATTTT. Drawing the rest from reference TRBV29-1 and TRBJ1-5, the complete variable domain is SAVISQKPSRDICQRGTSLTIQCQVDSQVTMMFWYRQQPGQSLTLIATANQGSEATYESGFVIDKFPISRPNLTFSTLTVSNMSPEDSSIYLCSVWASGQPQHFGDGTRLSIL.

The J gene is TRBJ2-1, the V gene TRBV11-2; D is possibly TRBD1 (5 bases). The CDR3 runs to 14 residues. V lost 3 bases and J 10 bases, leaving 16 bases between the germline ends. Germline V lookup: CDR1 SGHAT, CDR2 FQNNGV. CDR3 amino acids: CASSFDLQGKEQFF. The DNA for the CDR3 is TGTGCCAGCAGCTTTGACCTCCAGGGAAAAGAGCAGTTCTTC.

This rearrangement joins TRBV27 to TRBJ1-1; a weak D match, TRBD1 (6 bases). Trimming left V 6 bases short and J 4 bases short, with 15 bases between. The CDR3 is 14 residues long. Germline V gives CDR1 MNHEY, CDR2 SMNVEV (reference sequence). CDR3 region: CASRAGGLITEAFF. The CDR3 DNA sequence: TGTGCCAGCAGAGCGGGGGGCTTGATCACTGAAGCTTTCTTT.

The CDR3 sequence: CASSKGSTSQFFNEQFF. In DNA form, the CDR3 reads TGTGCCAGCAGCAAGGGGTCGACTAGCCAATTCTTCAATGAGCAGTTCTTC. V and J are TRBV7-9 and TRBJ2-1; 7 positions match TRBD2. The CDR3 loop spans 17 amino acids. From germline, CDR1 is SEHNR and CDR2 FQNEAQ (reference sequence). The trim removed 5 bases at V and 6 bases at J, leaving 16 bases unmatched.

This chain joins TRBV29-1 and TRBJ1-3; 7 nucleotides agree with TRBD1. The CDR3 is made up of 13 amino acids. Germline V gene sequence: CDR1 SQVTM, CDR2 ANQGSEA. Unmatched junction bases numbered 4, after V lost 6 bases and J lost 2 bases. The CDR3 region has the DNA TGCAGCGTCTCAGGGGGAACTGGAAACACCATATATTTT. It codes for CSVSGGTGNTIYF.

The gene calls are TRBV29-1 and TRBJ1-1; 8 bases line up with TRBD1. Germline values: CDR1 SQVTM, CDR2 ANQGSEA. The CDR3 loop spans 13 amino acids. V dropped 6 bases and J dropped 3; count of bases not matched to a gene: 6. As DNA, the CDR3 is TGCAGCGTGAGGACAGGGCGATACACTGAAGCTTTCTTT. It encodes CSVRTGRYTEAFF. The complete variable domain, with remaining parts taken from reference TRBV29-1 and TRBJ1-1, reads SAVISQKPSRDICQRGTSLTIQCQVDSQVTMMFWYRQQPGQSLTLIATANQGSEATYESGFVIDKFPISRPNLTFSTLTVSNMSPEDSSIYLCSVRTGRYTEAFFGQGTRLTVV.

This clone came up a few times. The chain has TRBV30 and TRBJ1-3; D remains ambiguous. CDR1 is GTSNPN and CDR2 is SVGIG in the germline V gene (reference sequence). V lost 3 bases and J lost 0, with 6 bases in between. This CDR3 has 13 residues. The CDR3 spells CAWSGNSGNTIYF. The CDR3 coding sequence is TGTGCCTGGAGCGGTAACTCTGGAAACACCATATATTTT.

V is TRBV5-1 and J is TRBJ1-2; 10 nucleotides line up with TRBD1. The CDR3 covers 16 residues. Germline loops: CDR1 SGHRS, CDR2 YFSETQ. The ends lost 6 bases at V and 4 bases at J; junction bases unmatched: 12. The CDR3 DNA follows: TGCGCCAGCACTTATTCGACAGGGGGCGCGGGCTATGGCTACACCTTC. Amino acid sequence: CASTYSTGGAGYGYTF.

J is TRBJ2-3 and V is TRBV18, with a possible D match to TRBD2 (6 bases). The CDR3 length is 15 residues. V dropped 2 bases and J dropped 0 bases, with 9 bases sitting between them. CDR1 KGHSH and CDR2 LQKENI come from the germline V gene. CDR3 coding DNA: TGTGCCAGCTCACCAGTCGGGGGTAGCACAGATACGCAGTATTTT. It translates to CASSPVGGSTDTQYF.

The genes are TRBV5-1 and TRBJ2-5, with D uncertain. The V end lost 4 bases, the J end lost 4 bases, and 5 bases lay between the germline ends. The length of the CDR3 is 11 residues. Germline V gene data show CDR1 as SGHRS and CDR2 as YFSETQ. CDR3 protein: CASSGRETQYF. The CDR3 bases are TGCGCCAGCAGCGGGCGAGAGACCCAGTACTTC.

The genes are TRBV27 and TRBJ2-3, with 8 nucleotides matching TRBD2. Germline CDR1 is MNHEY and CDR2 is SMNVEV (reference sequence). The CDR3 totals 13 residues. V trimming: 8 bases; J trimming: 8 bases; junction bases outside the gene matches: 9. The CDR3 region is CASRPLGGGTQYF. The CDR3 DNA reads TGTGCCAGCCGCCCCCTCGGGGGGGGTACGCAGTATTTT.

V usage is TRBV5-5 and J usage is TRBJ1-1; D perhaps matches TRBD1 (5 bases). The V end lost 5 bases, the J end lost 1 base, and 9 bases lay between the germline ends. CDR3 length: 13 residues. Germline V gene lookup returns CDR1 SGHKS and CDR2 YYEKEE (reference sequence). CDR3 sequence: CASRLTGNTEAFF. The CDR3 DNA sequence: TGTGCCAGCAGACTCACAGGGAACACTGAAGCTTTCTTT.

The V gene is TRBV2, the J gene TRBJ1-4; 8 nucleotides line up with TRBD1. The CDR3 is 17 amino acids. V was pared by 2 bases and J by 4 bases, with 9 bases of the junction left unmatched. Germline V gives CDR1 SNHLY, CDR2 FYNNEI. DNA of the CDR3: TGTGCCAGCAGTGAAAACCCAGACAGGGGAGGTAATGAAAAACTGTTTTTT. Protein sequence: CASSENPDRGGNEKLFF.

CDR3 region: CASSLNAGIEQFF. The DNA of the CDR3 is TGCGCCAGCAGCTTGAATGCAGGGATTGAGCAGTTCTTC. J is TRBJ2-1 and V is TRBV5-1, with D possibly being TRBD1 (5 bases). Looked up from germline, CDR1 is SGHRS and CDR2 is YFSETQ. Trimming removed 1 base from V and 9 bases from J, with 11 bases in between. This CDR3 is 13 amino acids long.

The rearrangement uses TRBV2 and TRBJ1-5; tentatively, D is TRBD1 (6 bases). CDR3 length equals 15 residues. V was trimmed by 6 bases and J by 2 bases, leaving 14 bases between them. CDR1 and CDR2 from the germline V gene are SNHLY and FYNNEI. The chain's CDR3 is CASSQQGGGNQPQHF. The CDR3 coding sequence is TGTGCCAGCAGCCAACAGGGTGGCGGCAATCAGCCCCAGCATTTT.

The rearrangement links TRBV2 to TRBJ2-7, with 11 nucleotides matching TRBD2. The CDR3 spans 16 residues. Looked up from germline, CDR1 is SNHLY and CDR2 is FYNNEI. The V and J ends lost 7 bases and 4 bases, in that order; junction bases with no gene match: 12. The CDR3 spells CASNGIAGGSEYEQYF. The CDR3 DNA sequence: TGTGCCAGCAATGGTATAGCGGGAGGGAGTGAGTACGAGCAGTACTTC.

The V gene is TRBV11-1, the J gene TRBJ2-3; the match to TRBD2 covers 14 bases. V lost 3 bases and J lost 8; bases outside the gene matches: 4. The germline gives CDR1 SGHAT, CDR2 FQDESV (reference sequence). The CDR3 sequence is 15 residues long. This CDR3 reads CASSLGLAGAATQYF. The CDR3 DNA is TGTGCCAGCAGCTTGGGACTAGCGGGGGCTGCTACGCAGTATTTT.

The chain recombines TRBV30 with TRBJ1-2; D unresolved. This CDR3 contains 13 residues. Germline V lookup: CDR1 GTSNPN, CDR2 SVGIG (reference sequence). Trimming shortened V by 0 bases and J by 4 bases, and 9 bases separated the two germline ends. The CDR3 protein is CAWSVLWAYGYTF. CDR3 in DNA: TGTGCCTGGAGTGTTTTGTGGGCCTATGGCTACACCTTC. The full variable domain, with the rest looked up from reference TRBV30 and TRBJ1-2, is SQTIHQWPATLVQPVGSPLSLECTVEGTSNPNLYWYRQAAGRGLQLLFYSVGIGQISSEVPQNLSASRPQDRQFILSSKKLLLSDSGFYLCAWSVLWAYGYTFGSGTRLTVV.

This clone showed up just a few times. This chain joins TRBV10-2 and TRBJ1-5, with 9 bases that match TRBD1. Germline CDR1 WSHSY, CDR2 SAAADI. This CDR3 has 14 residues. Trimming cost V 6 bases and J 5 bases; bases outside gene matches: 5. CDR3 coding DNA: TGCGCCAGCAGAGGGACAGGGTTGTATCAGCCCCAGCATTTT. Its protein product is CASRGTGLYQPQHF.

CDR3 in amino acids: CAWKLQGLYEQYF. In DNA form, the CDR3 reads TGTGCCTGGAAGCTCCAGGGTCTGTACGAGCAGTACTTC. The rearrangement joins TRBV30 to TRBJ2-7; maybe TRBD1 (5 bases). This CDR3 contains 13 residues. The V end was cut by 4 bases, the J end by 4 bases, with 14 bases between. Germline assignment: CDR1 GTSNPN and CDR2 SVGIG (reference sequence).